This entry lists 16 T cell receptor beta chains sequenced from one sample in a study of T-cell reconstitution after alpha-beta-depleted transplantation in children. Unique molecular identifiers featured in how the TCRbeta library was prepared. Each CDR3 protein is one row after TCRdb ran MiXCR on the PCR reads. The sample has fewer than 250,000 distinct CDR3 sequences, approximately 8.9% seen once; the top ten hold about 6.4%. The sample was PBMCs, mostly from graft donor cells, taken 180 days after TCRalphabeta/CD19-depleted stem cell transplant. Receptors were obtained from a male patient under 18 who had a stem cell transplant for acute lymphoblastic leukemia, so the T cells may come from the graft donor.

This clonotype was counted at least ten times. This chain links TRBV10-2 with TRBJ1-6; 7 positions match TRBD1. CDR1 is WSHSY, CDR2 SAAADI, per germline. This CDR3 comprises 15 residues. Trimming at V came to 6 bases and at J to 6 bases, leaving 8 bases not matched to a gene. The CDR3 protein is CASRTGPVGNSPLHF. The CDR3 bases are TGCGCCAGCAGGACAGGGCCCGTCGGTAATTCACCCCTCCACTTT.

This clonotype turned up a few times. This chain joins TRBV19 and TRBJ2-1; a weak D match, TRBD1 (6 bases). Between the trimmed V and J ends, which lost 2 bases and 8 bases, there was a span of 16 bases. The CDR3 totals 15 residues. Germline V gene data show CDR1 as LNHDA and CDR2 as SQIVND (reference sequence). The DNA for the CDR3 is TGTGCCAGTAGTATACCACGACAGGTGACCCATGAGCAGTTCTTC. This translates into CASSIPRQVTHEQFF. Filled out from reference TRBV19 and TRBJ2-1, the complete variable domain reads DGGITQSPKYLFRKEGQNVTLSCEQNLNHDAMYWYRQDPGQGLRLIYYSQIVNDFQKGDIAEGYSVSREKKESFPLTVTSAQKNPTAFYLCASSIPRQVTHEQFFGPGTRLTVL.

The CDR3 bases are TGTGCCAGCAGTGAAGAGATAGGAGGGGGCTGGAGCAATCAGCCCCAGCATTTT. Amino acid sequence: CASSEEIGGGWSNQPQHF. The V call is TRBV6-1, the J call TRBJ1-5; 7 bases map to TRBD1. V was clipped by 1 base and J by 1 base; unmatched bases: 10. Germline CDR1 is MNHNS and CDR2 is SASEGT. The CDR3 totals 18 residues.

In this sample, this clonotype turned up many times. The chain carries TRBV18 and TRBJ1-2; TRBD1 matches 7 bases. Germline V gives CDR1 KGHSH, CDR2 LQKENI. The CDR3 runs 16 residues. The V gene end was trimmed by 1 base and the J gene end by 4 bases; junction bases not matched to a gene: 9. The CDR3 spells CASSPLLGGGFYGYTF. In nucleotides, the CDR3 is TGTGCCAGCTCACCACTGCTCGGAGGGGGCTTCTATGGCTACACCTTC.

In this sample, this clonotype turned up many times. The chain links TRBV10-3 to TRBJ2-7, with no clear D. CDR3 length: 13 residues. Germline V gene lookup returns CDR1 ENHRY and CDR2 SYGVKD. The V end was cut by 4 bases, the J end by 6 bases, with 13 bases between. The chain's CDR3 is CAISAGVTPEQYF. Written as DNA, the CDR3 is TGTGCCATCAGTGCTGGGGTGACACCCGAGCAGTACTTC.

This clonotype occurred many times. V and J are TRBV7-8 and TRBJ1-5; D might be TRBD1 (6 bases). V gave up 6 bases and J gave up 3 bases, with 18 bases separating them. The CDR3 contains 16 residues. CDR1 SGHVS and CDR2 FQNEAQ come from the germline V gene. DNA for the CDR3: TGTGCCAGCAGTTCTTATTCCGGACAGATCAATCAGCCCCAGCATTTT. Its protein is CASSSYSGQINQPQHF.

This clonotype appeared many times. The V call is TRBV20-1, the J call TRBJ2-7; TRBD2 is a possible D gene (6 bases). The CDR3 is made up of 14 amino acids. Germline values: CDR1 DFQATT, CDR2 SNEGSKA (reference sequence). V was shortened by 1 base and J by 1 base, with 11 bases between the two germline ends. The CDR3 sequence is CSARGREPSYEQYF. CDR3 coding DNA: TGCAGTGCTAGAGGGAGGGAACCTTCCTACGAGCAGTACTTC.

This clonotype occurred many times. The chain has TRBV5-1 and TRBJ2-3, with D hard to call. Trimming removed 0 bases at V and 0 bases at J, with 11 bases between. Per the germline V gene, CDR1 is SGHRS and CDR2 is YFSETQ. The length of the CDR3 is 16 residues. The CDR3 sequence: CASSLGQIGSTDTQYF. The CDR3 bases are TGCGCCAGCAGCTTGGGCCAGATTGGGAGCACAGATACGCAGTATTTT.

Ten or more counts support this clonotype. The rearrangement joins TRBV11-1 to TRBJ2-7; 14 positions agree with TRBD2. Unmatched junction bases numbered 14, after V lost 2 bases and J lost 5 bases. The CDR3 consists of 19 residues. CDR1 and CDR2 (germline): SGHAT, FQDESV (reference sequence). The CDR3 reads CASSLTRDRLAGGPNEQYF. CDR3 in DNA: TGTGCCAGCAGCTTAACCCGCGACCGACTAGCGGGAGGGCCTAACGAGCAGTACTTC.

This clonotype was observed a few times. The chain employs TRBV24-1 and TRBJ2-5; a possible D gene is TRBD2 (6 bases). The CDR3 length is 14 residues. Germline lookup yields CDR1 KGHDR and CDR2 SFDVKD. The V end lost 8 bases, the J end lost 7 bases, and 19 bases lay between the germline ends. CDR3 sequence reads: CATINAGSIGTQYF. The CDR3 DNA follows: TGTGCCACCATCAACGCGGGGTCTATAGGGACCCAGTACTTC.

This clonotype was found a few times. The V and J genes are TRBV23-1 and TRBJ2-4; weak D call: TRBD1 (6 bases). TRBV23-1 belongs to the ORF category, with a function that is uncertain. V lost 11 bases and J 6 bases, leaving 20 bases between the germline ends. There are 14 residues in the CDR3. As DNA, the CDR3 is TGCGCCTCGAGGTACAGGGCCGCGGGAAACATTCAGTACTTC. Translating gives CASRYRAAGNIQYF.

This clonotype was found many times. V gene TRBV20-1 combines with J gene TRBJ2-3; 9 bases agree with TRBD2. Germline lookup yields CDR1 DFQATT and CDR2 SNEGSKA (reference sequence). With 5 bases clipped from V and 0 bases from J, the junction kept 9 bases outside the gene matches. The CDR3 consists of 16 residues. CDR3 loop: CSASARLAASTDTQYF. In nucleotides, the CDR3 is TGCAGTGCTTCCGCTAGACTAGCGGCTAGCACAGATACGCAGTATTTT.

This clonotype was counted many times. V usage is TRBV24-1 and J usage is TRBJ2-1, with TRBD2 as a possible D gene (6 bases). The CDR3 contains 13 residues. The V gene lost 9 bases and the J gene lost 5 bases, with 13 bases spanning the gap. The V gene's germline CDR1 is KGHDR and CDR2 SFDVKD. The CDR3 here is CATQGLPDNEQFF. The CDR3 DNA is TGTGCCACCCAGGGACTCCCGGACAATGAGCAGTTCTTC.

This clonotype was seen many times. The rearrangement joins TRBV28 to TRBJ1-4, with D uncertain. CDR3 length: 12 amino acids. Germline V gene data show CDR1 as MDHEN and CDR2 as SYDVKM. Trimming pared 4 bases from V and 7 bases from J, leaving 7 bases between. The CDR3, as DNA: TGTGCCAGCAGTTCGTCCGGTGAAAAACTGTTTTTT. The encoded protein is CASSSSGEKLFF.

This clonotype was recorded many times. The chain recombines TRBV5-1 with TRBJ2-7, with D hard to call. The CDR3 totals 13 residues. V was cut by 0 bases and J by 3 bases, with 7 bases left in between. The germline gives CDR1 SGHRS, CDR2 YFSETQ. The CDR3 loop is CASSLDPFYEQYF. DNA for the CDR3: TGCGCCAGCAGCTTGGACCCCTTCTACGAGCAGTACTTC.

This clonotype has at least ten counts. The chain employs TRBV28 and TRBJ1-5; 7 bases are shared with TRBD1. J lost 3 bases, V lost 5 bases, and 4 bases had no gene match. CDR3 length: 14 amino acids. Per germline, CDR1 MDHEN and CDR2 SYDVKM. CDR3 nucleotides: TGTGCCAGCAGTCAGACAGGGAACAATCAGCCCCAGCATTTT. Translated: CASSQTGNNQPQHF.